What follows describes a single TCR beta chain. Its antigen remains unknown. This specimen comes from a study of radiotherapy plus CTLA-4 blockade in lung cancer. Whole-study results and caveats: Some TCR clones had been derived from tumors. These clones expanded in peripheral blood after radiotherapy plus ipilimumab. Alongside interferon-beta, early blood T cell clone dynamics were reportedly the best predictor of response.

Patients with chemo-refractory metastatic non-small-cell lung cancer received focal radiation plus CTLA-4 blockade with ipilimumab. The length of the CDR3 is 15 residues. J gave up 5 bases and V 1 base, and 4 bases lay outside the gene matches. CDR1 is MGHRA and CDR2 is YSYEKL in the germline V gene. Assay used: immunoSEQ multiplex PCR; TCRdb lists only in-frame clones, some missing. The sample shows about 51,000 clones, around 75% of them seen only once. This clonotype originated in a human donor with non-small cell lung cancer who had a complete response to radiotherapy plus ipilimumab. The chain has TRBV4-1 and TRBJ1-2; 10 positions match TRBD1. Sequences were derived from peripheral blood, sampled from a patient treated with radiotherapy plus ipilimumab. The CDR3 reads CASSQVDRGVYGYTF. DNA for the CDR3: TGCGCCAGCAGCCAAGTGGACAGGGGGGTGTATGGCTACACCTTC.